This T cell receptor (beta chain) was sequenced during a study of T cell responses to AZD1222 COVID-19 vaccine. Turning to this clone: The antigen remains undetermined.

Profiled with immunoSEQ multiplex PCR; TCRdb holds only in-frame clones, not every one. Of about 81,000 clones detected, roughly nine tenths appear once; the ten largest clones hold less than 6%. Germline V CDR1 and CDR2: SGHRS, YFSETQ. Trimming cost V 2 bases and J 5 bases, with 4 bases left between them. This CDR3 contains 12 residues. Study results and limitations: Spike-specific TCRs gained breadth and depth after people received two AZD1222 doses. Repertoire collection took place solely once the T cell response had peaked. Only 5 or 6 individuals given AZD1222 were seropositive at baseline. Among the donors, most were white British and more were female, and clonal diversity was possibly underestimated.

Sequenced here: peripheral blood, sampled 28 days after the second AZD1222 dose. The chain recombines TRBV5-1 with TRBJ2-2; D is undetermined. The sequence was collected from an adult who received the AZD1222 COVID-19 vaccine. CDR3 nucleotides: TGCGCCAGCAGCTTATTAACCGGGGAGCTGTTTTTT. Its protein is CASSLLTGELFF.